What follows are 2 T cell receptor beta chains derived from one specimen sequenced in a study of shared clonotypes between healthy human individuals. Repertoires were generated with immunoSEQ multiplex PCR, while TCRdb's copy carries only in-frame clones and drops some. The top ten hold more than 0.35% of the sample, which has about 2.4 million clones, under 95% seen once. The specimen was naive CD4+ T cells from PBMCs. The subset is: CD45RA+ positively selected. The receptors derive from a man aged 18 to 30 in good health. Some clones in this sample may be carry-over from other donors' samples.

This chain joins TRBV7-3 and TRBJ1-1; TRBD1 might be the D (6 bases). The CDR3 is made up of 14 amino acids. Germline V gene data show CDR1 as SGHTA and CDR2 as FQGTGA. V dropped 4 bases and J dropped 7 bases, with 16 bases sitting between them. CDR3 in amino acids: CASSSTGYLGEAFF. The DNA for the CDR3 is TGTGCCAGCAGCTCTACAGGGTATTTAGGTGAAGCTTTCTTT.

This clone appeared once. J is TRBJ2-7 and V is TRBV5-4, with 7 nucleotides matching TRBD2. Germline lookup yields CDR1 SGHNT and CDR2 YYREEE (reference sequence). The CDR3 is made up of 15 amino acids. After removal of 5 bases from V and 0 bases from J, the junction contained 8 bases not matched to a gene. This CDR3 is CASRETSASSYEQYF. The CDR3 bases are TGTGCCAGCAGGGAAACTAGCGCCTCCTCCTACGAGCAGTACTTC.